This TCR beta chain was retrieved from a study of T cell responses to AZD1222 COVID-19 vaccine. Germline V gives CDR1 KGHSH, CDR2 LQKENI. CDR3 length equals 16 residues. The ends lost 3 bases at V and 4 bases at J; junction bases unmatched: 7. Some clones are missing from TCRdb's copy, which holds only in-frame ones; the method was immunoSEQ multiplex PCR. The profile shows about 120,000 clones, roughly 89% of them singletons. Sequencing was performed on peripheral blood, taken 28 days after the second AZD1222 dose. The sequence was collected from an adult who received the AZD1222 COVID-19 vaccine. The rearrangement links TRBV18 to TRBJ2-3; 10 bases match TRBD2. In nucleotides, the CDR3 is TGTGCCAGCTCACCTCGTTCTAGCGGGGGAGCAGATACGCAGTATTTT. As protein: CASSPRSSGGADTQYF.